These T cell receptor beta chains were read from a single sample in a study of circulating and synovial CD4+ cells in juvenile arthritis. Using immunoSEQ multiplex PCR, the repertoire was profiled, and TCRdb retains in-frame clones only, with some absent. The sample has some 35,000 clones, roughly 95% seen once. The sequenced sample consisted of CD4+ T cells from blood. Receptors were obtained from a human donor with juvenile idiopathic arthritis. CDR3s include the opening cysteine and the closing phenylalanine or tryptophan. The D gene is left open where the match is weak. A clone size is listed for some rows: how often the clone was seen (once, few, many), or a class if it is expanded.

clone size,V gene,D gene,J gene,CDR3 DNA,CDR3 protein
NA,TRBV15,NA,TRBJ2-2,TGTGCCACCAGTCCAGAGAACACCGGGGAGCTGTTTTTT,CATSPENTGELFF
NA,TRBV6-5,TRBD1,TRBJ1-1,TGTGCCAGTCGACAGGGGAACACTGAAGCTTTCTTT,CASRQGNTEAFF
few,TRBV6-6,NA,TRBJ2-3,TGTGCCAGCAGACTGCGGAGTCGCCTAGCAGATACGCAGTATTTT,CASRLRSRLADTQYF
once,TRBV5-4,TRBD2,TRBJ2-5,TGTGCCAGCAGCTTGCCTAGCGGGGGGATATCCCCCCGGGAGACCCAGTACTTC,CASSLPSGGISPRETQYF
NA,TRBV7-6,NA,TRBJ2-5,TGTGCCAGCGAGACTAGTGGCACAGGGACCCAGTACTTC,CASETSGTGTQYF
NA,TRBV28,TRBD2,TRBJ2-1,TGTGCCAGCAGTTTAGGTATAGCGGGAGCGCATGAGCAGTTCTTC,CASSLGIAGAHEQFF
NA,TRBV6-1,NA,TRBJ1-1,TGTGCCAGCAGTGACAGGGTGAACACTGAAGCTTTCTTT,CASSDRVNTEAFF
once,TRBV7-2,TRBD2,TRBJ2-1,TGTGCCAGCAGCCCCCAGGGACTAGCGGGAGTTGAGCAGTTCTTC,CASSPQGLAGVEQFF
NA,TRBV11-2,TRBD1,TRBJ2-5,TGTGCCAGCAGCTCCCGACAGGGACGGCTCCAAGAGACCCAGTACTTC,CASSSRQGRLQETQYF
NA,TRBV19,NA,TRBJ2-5,TGTGCCAGCCGGCGGGGACTCCAAGAGACCCAGTACTTC,CASRRGLQETQYF
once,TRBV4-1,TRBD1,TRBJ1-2,TGCGCCAGCAGCCAAGACCGGGACAGGGGACCCTATGGCTACACCTTC,CASSQDRDRGPYGYTF
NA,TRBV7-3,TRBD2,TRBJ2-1,TGTGCCAGCAGCTTAGGGCTAGCGGGAGTGGATGAGCAGTTCTTC,CASSLGLAGVDEQFF
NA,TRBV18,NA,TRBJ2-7,TGTGCCAGCTCTGGCGGGGTCCAAGGAGAGCAGTACTTC,CASSGGVQGEQYF
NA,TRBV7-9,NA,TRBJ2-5,TGTGCCAGCAGTCCAAGTCGAGCGGGCGAGACCCAGTACTTC,CASSPSRAGETQYF
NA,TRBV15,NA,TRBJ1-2,TGTGCCACGAAGGCACCAGGGAAAGACTATGGCTACACCTTC,CATKAPGKDYGYTF
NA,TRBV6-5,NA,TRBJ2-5,TGTGCCAGCAGTTACTCGATGGGGAGGGAGACCCAGTACTTC,CASSYSMGRETQYF
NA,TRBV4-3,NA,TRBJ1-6,TGCGCCAGCAGCCAAACGAGCTCCTATAATTCACCCCTCCACTTT,CASSQTSSYNSPLHF
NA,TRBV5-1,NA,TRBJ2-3,TGCGCCAGCAGCCCCGGAGAGTGGTTAAAGGCAGATACGCAGTATTTT,CASSPGEWLKADTQYF
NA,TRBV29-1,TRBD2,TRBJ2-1,TGCAGCGTCACCGCTAGCGGGAGGGGCTATGAGCAGTTCTTC,CSVTASGRGYEQFF
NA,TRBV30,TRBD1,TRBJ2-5,TGTGCCTGGAGGGATACAGGGGGCGCGGAGACCCAGTACTTC,CAWRDTGGAETQYF
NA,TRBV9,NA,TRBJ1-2,TGTGCCAGCAGCGTAGGGGACTCCTCGGGGGGCTACACCTTC,CASSVGDSSGGYTF
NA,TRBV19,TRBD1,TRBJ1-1,TGTGCCAGTAGTGCGATGGACAGGGGGAACACTGAAGCTTTCTTT,CASSAMDRGNTEAFF
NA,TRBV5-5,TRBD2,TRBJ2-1,TGTGCCAGCAGCTTGTTGTCGGGGGGGTACAATGAGCAGTTCTTC,CASSLLSGGYNEQFF
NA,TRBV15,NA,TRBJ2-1,TGTGCCACCAGCAGAGCCCTCGAAGGCTCGGGGAATGAGCAGTTCTTC,CATSRALEGSGNEQFF
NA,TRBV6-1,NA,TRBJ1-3,TGTGCCAGCAGTGAAACGGGCAGGGCTGGAAACACCATATATTTT,CASSETGRAGNTIYF
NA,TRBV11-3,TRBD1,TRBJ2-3,TGTGCCAGCAGCCAAAGAAGGGGGCCTCTGGGGACAGATACGCAGTATTTT,CASSQRRGPLGTDTQYF
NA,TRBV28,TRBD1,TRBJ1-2,TGTGCCAGCAGTTACCCGGGGACAGGGGTCCATGGCTACACCTTC,CASSYPGTGVHGYTF
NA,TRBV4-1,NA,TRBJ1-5,TGCGCCAGCAGCCAGGGGGCCCTGGAGCCGGGGTATCAGCCCCAGCATTTT,CASSQGALEPGYQPQHF
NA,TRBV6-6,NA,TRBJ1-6,TGTGCCAGCAAGGACCCCGGGGATTCACCCCTCCACTTT,CASKDPGDSPLHF
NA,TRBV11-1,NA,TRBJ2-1,TGTGCCAGCAGCTTAGGGGGCGGGGCCGCATACAATGAGCAGTTCTTC,CASSLGGGAAYNEQFF
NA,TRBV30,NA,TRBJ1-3,TGTGCCTGGAGTGTTGAGTCTGGAAACACCATATATTTT,CAWSVESGNTIYF
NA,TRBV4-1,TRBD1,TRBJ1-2,TGCGCCAGCAGCCAAAGTCCAGGGGGAGTGTATGGCCACACCTTC,CASSQSPGGVYGHTF
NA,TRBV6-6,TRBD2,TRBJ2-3,TGTGCCAGCAGTTACGAACTAGCGGGGGGGGGAGATACGCAGTATTTT,CASSYELAGGGDTQYF
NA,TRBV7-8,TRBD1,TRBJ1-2,TGTGCCAGCAGGCCCACCGGGACAGGGCTGGCTAACTATGGCTACACCTTC,CASRPTGTGLANYGYTF
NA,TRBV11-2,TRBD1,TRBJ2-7,TGTGCCAGCAGCTTAGGGCCTGGTGCAGGGGGATACGAGCAGTACTTC,CASSLGPGAGGYEQYF
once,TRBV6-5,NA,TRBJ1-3,TGTGCCAGCAATTACGGCCAGGGGCCAGGAAACACCATATATTTT,CASNYGQGPGNTIYF
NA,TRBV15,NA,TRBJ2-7,TGTGCCACCAGCAGAAGGGGAAAACAGGGTAACGAGCAGTACTTC,CATSRRGKQGNEQYF
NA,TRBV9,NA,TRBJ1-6,TGTGCCAGCAGCGTAGGAGGAGGGGTGGGCTCACCCCTCCACTTT,CASSVGGGVGSPLHF
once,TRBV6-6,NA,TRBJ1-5,TGTGCCAGCACCCAGGCGGACTACTATAGCAATCAGCCCCAGCATTTT,CASTQADYYSNQPQHF
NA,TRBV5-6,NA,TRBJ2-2,TGTGCCAGCAGCTCCGGACATTACACCGGGGAGCTGTTTTTT,CASSSGHYTGELFF
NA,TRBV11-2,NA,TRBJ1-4,TGTGCCAGCTCCTTGAGGAGAATGTCTGAAAAACTGTTTTTT,CASSLRRMSEKLFF
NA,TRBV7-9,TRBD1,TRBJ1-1,TGTGCCAGCAGCTTGACAGGGGACACTGAAGCTTTCTTT,CASSLTGDTEAFF
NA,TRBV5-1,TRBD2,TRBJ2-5,TGCGCCAGCGGCGGGGGGGCGGGGAGAGAGACCCAGTACTTC,CASGGGAGRETQYF
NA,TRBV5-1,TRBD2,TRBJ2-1,TGCGCCAGCAGTTCGACTAGCGTTCCCTACAATGAGCAGTTCTTC,CASSSTSVPYNEQFF
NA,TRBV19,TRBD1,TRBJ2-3,TGTGCCAGTAGTACAGGACAGGGAAGGGCAGATACGCAGTATTTT,CASSTGQGRADTQYF
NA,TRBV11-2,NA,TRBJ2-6,TGTGCCAGCAGCTTAGGATCGGGGTCTGGGGCCAACGTCCTGACTTTC,CASSLGSGSGANVLTF
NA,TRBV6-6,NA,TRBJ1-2,TGTGCCAGCAGTTCAGAGACAGAGCCCACCTATGGCTACACCTTC,CASSSETEPTYGYTF
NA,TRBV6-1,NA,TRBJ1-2,TGTGCCAGCAGACAAGGACTCAAATATGGCTACACCTTC,CASRQGLKYGYTF
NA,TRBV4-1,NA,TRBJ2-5,TGCGCCAGCAGCCGAAGACAGCTCATCCAAGAGACCCAGTACTTC,CASSRRQLIQETQYF
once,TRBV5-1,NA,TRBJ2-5,TGCGCCAGCAGCTTGGGGCTAGCCTTGGGGGAGACCCAGTACTTC,CASSLGLALGETQYF
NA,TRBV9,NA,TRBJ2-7,TGTGCCAGCAGCGTAGAGGCAGGGCTTTTCCACGAGCAGTACTTC,CASSVEAGLFHEQYF
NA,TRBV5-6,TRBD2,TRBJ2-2,TGTGCCAGCAGCTTATTTGGGCTATCTAGCGGGGCCACCGGGGAGCTGGTTTTT,CASSLFGLSSGATGELVF
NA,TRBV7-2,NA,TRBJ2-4,TGTGCCAGCAGCTTAGTCGCGACAGGTCAAGCCAAAAACATTCAGTACTTC,CASSLVATGQAKNIQYF
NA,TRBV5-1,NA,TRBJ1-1,TGCGCCAGCAGCTTCCAAGAGGGCACTGAAGCTTTCTTT,CASSFQEGTEAFF
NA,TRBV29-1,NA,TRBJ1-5,TGCAGCGTTGTTCTGGCAGGGGCCCAGCATTTT,CSVVLAGAQHF
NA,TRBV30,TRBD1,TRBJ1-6,TGTGCCTGGAATCTACAGGGGAATTCCCCCCTCCACTTT,CAWNLQGNSPLHF
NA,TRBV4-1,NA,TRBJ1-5,TGCGCCAGCAGCCAAGCTCCGGGGACTCTTGGCAATCAGCCCCAGCATTTT,CASSQAPGTLGNQPQHF